This passage covers 9 T cell receptor beta chains from one sample sequenced in a study of lung T cells in sarcoidosis with Löfgren's syndrome. MiXCR, applied by TCRdb to the reads, yields one record per CDR3 protein. This table holds 60,000 to 70,000 distinct CDR3 sequences, 21% found once. The sequenced sample consisted of CD4+ T cells from PBMCs. Every receptor here comes from a human donor with sarcoidosis (Löfgren's syndrome or another form), or a control subject (not recorded which).

In the case of this clonotype: This may stem from a read error, because a much larger clone lies one nucleotide away. The chain employs TRBV28 and TRBJ1-5; D uncertain. Germline V gene data show CDR1 as MDHEN and CDR2 as SYDVKM. V gave up 1 base and J gave up 5 bases, with 6 bases separating them. The CDR3 is made up of 13 amino acids. Here the CDR3 reads CASSLFADQPQHF. DNA for the CDR3: TGTGCCAGCAGTTTATTCGCCGATCAGCCCCAGCATTTT.

This clonotype was found a few times. CDR3: CASSQGPGVNTEAFF. The CDR3 nucleotides are TGTGCCAGCTCACAGGGGCCGGGGGTGAACACTGAAGCTTTCTTT. The chain joins TRBV18 to TRBJ1-1; perhaps TRBD1 as D (5 bases). Germline loops: CDR1 KGHSH, CDR2 LQKENI. V was shortened by 4 bases and J by 0 bases, with 12 bases between the two germline ends. The CDR3 runs to 15 residues.

There are many counts of this clonotype. The rearrangement joins TRBV12-3 or TRBV12-4 to TRBJ1-5; TRBD1 might be the D (6 bases). This CDR3 region has 16 residues. Between the trimmed V and J ends, which lost 3 bases and 5 bases, there was a span of 17 bases. Here the CDR3 reads CASSFLGRGWDQPQHF. CDR3 nucleotides: TGTGCCAGCAGTTTTCTGGGCAGGGGATGGGATCAGCCCCAGCATTTT.

This clonotype appeared many times. V usage is TRBV12-3 or TRBV12-4 and J usage is TRBJ2-1; 9 nucleotides align to TRBD1. The CDR3 runs to 15 residues. V lost 2 bases and J lost 7; bases outside the gene matches: 6. The CDR3 bases are TGTGCCAGCAGTTTAAGACAGGGGGGCGGGAATGAGCAGTTCTTC. It specifies CASSLRQGGGNEQFF.

As to this clonotype: An end of the junction differs from the germline gene, which may be a read error. This rearrangement joins TRBV29-1 to TRBJ1-4; 8 bases map to TRBD1. This CDR3 comprises 16 residues. Per the germline V gene, CDR1 is SQVTM and CDR2 is ANQGSEA. The CDR3 nucleotides read TGCAACGTTGAAGAAGACAGGGGCTACTTTAATGAAAAACTGTTTTTT. Protein product: CNVEEDRGYFNEKLFF.

Notes on this clonotype: The junction does not match germline at one end; this may be a read error. The chain has TRBV20-1 and TRBJ2-7, with D perhaps TRBD1 (6 bases). The CDR3 loop spans 15 amino acids. CDR1 DFQATT and CDR2 SNEGSKA come from the germline V gene (reference sequence). The CDR3 nucleotides are TGCAGTGCTAGAGATCATAGTGGGACATCCTACGAGCGGTACTTC. As protein: CSARDHSGTSYERYF.

The gene calls are TRBV6-2 or TRBV6-3 and TRBJ2-2, with a possible D match to TRBD2 (5 bases). Trimming took 7 bases from V and 1 from J, leaving 10 bases between them. The germline V gene has CDR1 MNHEY and CDR2 SVGEGT. This CDR3 has 14 amino acids. CDR3 in DNA: TGTGCCAGCATGAGGGCCGGGAACACCGGGGAGCTGTTTTTT. Translated, it gives CASMRAGNTGELFF.

This clonotype was observed many times. The chain is built from TRBV25-1 and TRBJ1-6; 7 bases line up with TRBD1. Losses at the gene ends were 4 bases for V and 9 bases for J; bases not matched to a gene: 6. The germline CDR1 and CDR2 sequences are MGHDK and SYGVNS. The CDR3 covers 14 residues. CDR3 amino acids: CASSVTGKGSPLHF. CDR3 nucleotides: TGTGCCAGCAGTGTGACAGGGAAGGGTTCACCCCTCCACTTT.

This chain uses TRBV18 with TRBJ1-1; D is possibly TRBD1 (6 bases). Germline V gene data show CDR1 as KGHSH and CDR2 as LQKENI. The CDR3 runs to 16 residues. Trimming stripped 3 bases from V and 1 base from J, with 15 bases between. The CDR3 here is CASSPSIVDRNTEAFF. The CDR3 DNA reads as TGTGCCAGCTCACCGTCTATCGTGGACAGGAACACTGAAGCTTTCTTT. Full variable domain (rest looked up from reference TRBV18 and TRBJ1-1): NAGVMQNPRHLVRRRGQEARLRCSPMKGHSHVYWYRQLPEEGLKFMVYLQKENIIDESGMPKERFSAEFPKEGPSILRIQQVVRGDSAAYFCASSPSIVDRNTEAFFGQGTRLTVV.